This T cell receptor beta chain appears in the sequencing data of a study of cytomegalovirus exposure and HLA in healthy donors. V shed 3 bases and J shed 11 bases, with 13 bases lying between them. The CDR3 consists of 13 residues. In germline, CDR1 is LNHDA, CDR2 SQIVND (reference sequence). Study-wide results and limits: High specificity and sensitivity for cytomegalovirus status were reported for the classifier.

PCR was performed using 60 Vbeta and 13 Jbeta primers. This table comes from immunoSEQ multiplex PCR, and its TCRdb copy is limited to in-frame clones, with some not included. The repertoire holds around 160,000 clones, with roughly 85% as singletons. As to this clone: Its antigen is unknown.

Sequencing input: PBMCs. The chain recombines TRBV19 with TRBJ1-4; D is uncertain. The clonotype was recovered from a male donor in good health and CMV-seropositive. CDR3 nucleotides: TGTGCCAGTAGTATTAGAGGGAGTGGGAAACTGTTTTTT. Translating it yields CASSIRGSGKLFF.